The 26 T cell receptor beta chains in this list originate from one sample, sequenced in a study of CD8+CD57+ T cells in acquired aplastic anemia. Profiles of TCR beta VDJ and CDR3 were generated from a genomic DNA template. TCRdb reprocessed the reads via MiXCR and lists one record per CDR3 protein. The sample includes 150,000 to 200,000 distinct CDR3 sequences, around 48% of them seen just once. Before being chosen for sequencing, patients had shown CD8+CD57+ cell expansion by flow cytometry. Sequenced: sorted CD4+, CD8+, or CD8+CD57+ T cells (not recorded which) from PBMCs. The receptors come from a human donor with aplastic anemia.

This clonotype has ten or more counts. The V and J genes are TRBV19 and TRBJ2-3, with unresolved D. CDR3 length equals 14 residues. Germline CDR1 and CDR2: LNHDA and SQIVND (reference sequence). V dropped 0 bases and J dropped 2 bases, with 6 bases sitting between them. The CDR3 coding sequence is TGTGCCAGTAGTATAGACCAGCTCACAGATACGCAGTATTTT. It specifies CASSIDQLTDTQYF. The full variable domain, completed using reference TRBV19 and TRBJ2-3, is DGGITQSPKYLFRKEGQNVTLSCEQNLNHDAMYWYRQDPGQGLRLIYYSQIVNDFQKGDIAEGYSVSREKKESFPLTVTSAQKNPTAFYLCASSIDQLTDTQYFGPGTRLTVL.

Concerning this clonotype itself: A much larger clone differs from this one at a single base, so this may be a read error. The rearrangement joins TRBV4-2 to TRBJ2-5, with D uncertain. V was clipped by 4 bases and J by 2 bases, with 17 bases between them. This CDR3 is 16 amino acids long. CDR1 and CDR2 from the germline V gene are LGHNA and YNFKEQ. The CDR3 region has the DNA TGTGCCAGCAGCCCGCAGACAAGGGCTCAACAAGAGACCCAGTACTTC. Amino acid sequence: CASSPQTRAQQETQYF.

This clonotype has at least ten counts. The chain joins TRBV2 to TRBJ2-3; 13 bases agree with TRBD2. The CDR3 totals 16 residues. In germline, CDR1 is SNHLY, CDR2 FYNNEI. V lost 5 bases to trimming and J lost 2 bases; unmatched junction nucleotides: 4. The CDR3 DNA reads TGTGCCAGCAGTTTACTAGCGGGGGGGTTCACAGATACGCAGTATTTT. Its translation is CASSLLAGGFTDTQYF.

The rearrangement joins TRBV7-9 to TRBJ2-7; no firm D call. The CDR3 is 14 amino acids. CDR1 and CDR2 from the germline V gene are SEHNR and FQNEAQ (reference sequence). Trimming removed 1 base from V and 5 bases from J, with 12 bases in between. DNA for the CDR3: TGTGCCAGCAGCTTAGTGGGGTCTCCCAACGAGCAGTACTTC. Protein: CASSLVGSPNEQYF.

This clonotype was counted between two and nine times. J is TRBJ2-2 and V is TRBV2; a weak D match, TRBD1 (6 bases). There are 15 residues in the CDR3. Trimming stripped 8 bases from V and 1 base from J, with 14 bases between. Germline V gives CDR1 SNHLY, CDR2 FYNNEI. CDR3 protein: CASWYRAGNTGELFF. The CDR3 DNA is TGTGCCAGCTGGTACAGGGCGGGGAACACCGGGGAGCTGTTTTTT.

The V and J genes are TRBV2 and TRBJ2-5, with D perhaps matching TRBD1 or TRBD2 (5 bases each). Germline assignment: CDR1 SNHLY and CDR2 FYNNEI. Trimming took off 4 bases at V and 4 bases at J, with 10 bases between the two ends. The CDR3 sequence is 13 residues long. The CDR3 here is CASSGPGRETQYF. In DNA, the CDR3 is TGTGCCAGCAGTGGACCAGGGAGAGAGACCCAGTACTTC. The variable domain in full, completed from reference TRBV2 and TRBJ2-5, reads EPEVTQTPSHQVTQMGQEVILRCVPISNHLYFYWYRQILGQKVEFLVSFYNNEISEKSEIFDDQFSVERPDGSNFTLKIRSTKLEDSAMYFCASSGPGRETQYFGPGTRLLVL.

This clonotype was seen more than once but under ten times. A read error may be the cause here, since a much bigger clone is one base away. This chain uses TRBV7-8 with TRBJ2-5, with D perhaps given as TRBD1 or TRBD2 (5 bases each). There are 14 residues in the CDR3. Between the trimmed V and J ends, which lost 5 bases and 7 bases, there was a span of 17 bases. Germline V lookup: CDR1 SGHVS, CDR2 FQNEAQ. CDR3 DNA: TGTGCCAGCAGCCGGGACGGCCCCTCGGGGACCCAGTACTTC. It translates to CASSRDGPSGTQYF. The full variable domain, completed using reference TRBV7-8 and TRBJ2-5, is GAGVSQSPRYKVAKRGQDVALRCDPISGHVSLFWYQQALGQGPEFLTYFQNEAQLDKSGLPSDRFFAERPEGSVSTLKIQRTQQEDSAVYLCASSRDGPSGTQYFGPGTRLLVL.

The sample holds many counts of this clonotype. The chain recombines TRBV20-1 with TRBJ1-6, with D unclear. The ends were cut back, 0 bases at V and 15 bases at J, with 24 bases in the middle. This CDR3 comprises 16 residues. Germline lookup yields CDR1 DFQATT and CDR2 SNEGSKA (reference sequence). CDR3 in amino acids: CSARDGQATQIQGLHF. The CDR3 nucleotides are TGCAGTGCTAGAGATGGGCAGGCCACCCAAATTCAAGGCCTCCACTTT.

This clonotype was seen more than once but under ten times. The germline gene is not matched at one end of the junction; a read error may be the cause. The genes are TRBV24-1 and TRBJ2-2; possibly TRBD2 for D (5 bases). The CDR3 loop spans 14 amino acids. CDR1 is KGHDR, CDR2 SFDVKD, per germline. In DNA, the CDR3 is TGCGCCACCAGTAACCCCGACTACGCGGGGGAGCTGTTTTTT. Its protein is CATSNPDYAGELFF.

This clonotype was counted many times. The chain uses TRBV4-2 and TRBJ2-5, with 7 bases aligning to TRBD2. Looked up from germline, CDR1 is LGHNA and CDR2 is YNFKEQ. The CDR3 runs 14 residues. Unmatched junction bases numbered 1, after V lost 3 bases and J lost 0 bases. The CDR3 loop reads CASSQGTNQETQYF. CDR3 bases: TGTGCCAGCAGCCAGGGGACTAACCAAGAGACCCAGTACTTC.

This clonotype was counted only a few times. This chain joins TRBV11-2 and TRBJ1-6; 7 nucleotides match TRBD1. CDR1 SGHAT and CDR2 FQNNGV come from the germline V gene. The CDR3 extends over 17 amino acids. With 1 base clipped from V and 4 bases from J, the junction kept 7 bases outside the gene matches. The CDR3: CASSLGFGTAYNSPLHF. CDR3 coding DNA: TGTGCCAGCAGCTTAGGGTTCGGGACAGCGTATAATTCACCCCTCCACTTT.

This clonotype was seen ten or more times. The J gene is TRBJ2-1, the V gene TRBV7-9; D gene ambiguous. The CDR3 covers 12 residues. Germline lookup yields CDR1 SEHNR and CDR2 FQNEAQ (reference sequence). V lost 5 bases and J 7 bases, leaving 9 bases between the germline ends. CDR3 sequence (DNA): TGTGCCAGCAGCCCTTTTGCTAATGAGCAGTTCTTC. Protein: CASSPFANEQFF.

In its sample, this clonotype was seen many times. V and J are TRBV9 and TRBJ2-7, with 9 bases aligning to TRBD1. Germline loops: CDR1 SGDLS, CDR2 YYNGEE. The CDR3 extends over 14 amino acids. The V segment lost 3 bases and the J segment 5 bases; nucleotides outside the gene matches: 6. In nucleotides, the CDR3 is TGTGCCAGCAGCGGATGGACAGGGGAGGACGAGCAGTACTTC. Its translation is CASSGWTGEDEQYF.

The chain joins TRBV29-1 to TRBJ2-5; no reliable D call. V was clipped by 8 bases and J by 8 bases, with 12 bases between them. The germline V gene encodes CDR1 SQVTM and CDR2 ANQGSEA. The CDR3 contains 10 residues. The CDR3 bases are TGCAGCATCCCCAAGGGAACCCAGTACTTC. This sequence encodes CSIPKGTQYF.

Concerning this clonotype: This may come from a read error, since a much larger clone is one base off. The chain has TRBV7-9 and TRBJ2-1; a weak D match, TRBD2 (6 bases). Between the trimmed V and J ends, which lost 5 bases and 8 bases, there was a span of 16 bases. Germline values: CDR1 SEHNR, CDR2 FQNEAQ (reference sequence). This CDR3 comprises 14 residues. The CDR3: CASSLVGTYDEQFF. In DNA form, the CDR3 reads TGTGCCAGCAGCCTGGTAGGGACTTACGATGAGCAGTTCTTC. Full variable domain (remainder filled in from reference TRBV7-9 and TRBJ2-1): DTGVSQNPRHKITKRGQNVTFRCDPISEHNRLYWYRQTLGQGPEFLTYFQNEAQLEKSRLLSDRFSAERPKGSFSTLEIQRTEQGDSAMYLCASSLVGTYDEQFFGPGTRLTVL.

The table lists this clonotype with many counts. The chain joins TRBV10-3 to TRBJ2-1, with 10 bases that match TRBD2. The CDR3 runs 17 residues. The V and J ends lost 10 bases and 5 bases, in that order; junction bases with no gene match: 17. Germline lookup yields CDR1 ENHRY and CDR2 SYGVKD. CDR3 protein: CATGELKRGGINNEQFF. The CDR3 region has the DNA TGTGCCACCGGAGAGCTTAAGCGGGGGGGCATTAACAATGAGCAGTTCTTC.

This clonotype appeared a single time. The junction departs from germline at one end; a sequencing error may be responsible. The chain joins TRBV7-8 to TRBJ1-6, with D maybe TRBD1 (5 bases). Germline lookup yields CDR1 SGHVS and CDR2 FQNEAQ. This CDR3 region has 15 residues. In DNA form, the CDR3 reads TGTGCCAGCAGCCAATACTTGGAAGGGGATTCACCCCTTCACTTT. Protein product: CASSQYLEGDSPLHF.

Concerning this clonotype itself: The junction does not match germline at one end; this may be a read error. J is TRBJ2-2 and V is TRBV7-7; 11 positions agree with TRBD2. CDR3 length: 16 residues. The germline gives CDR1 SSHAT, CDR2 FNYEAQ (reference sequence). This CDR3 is CASRPTSGGNTGELFF. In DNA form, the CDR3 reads TGTGCTAGCAGGCCCACTAGCGGGGGGAACACCGGGGAGCTGTTTTTT.

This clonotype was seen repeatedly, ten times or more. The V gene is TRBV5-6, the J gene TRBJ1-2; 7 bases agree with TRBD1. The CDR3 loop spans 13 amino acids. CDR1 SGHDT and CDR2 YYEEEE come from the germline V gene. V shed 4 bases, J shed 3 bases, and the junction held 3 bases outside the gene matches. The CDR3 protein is CASSPQGDYGYTF. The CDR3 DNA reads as TGTGCCAGCAGCCCCCAGGGGGACTATGGCTACACCTTC. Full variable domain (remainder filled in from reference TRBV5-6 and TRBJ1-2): DAGVTQSPTHLIKTRGQQVTLRCSPKSGHDTVSWYQQALGQGPQFIFQYYEEEERQRGNFPDRFSGHQFPNYSSELNVNALLLGDSALYLCASSPQGDYGYTFGSGTRLTVV.

DNA for the CDR3: TGTGCCATCAGTGAGGAAGGATGGGATAAGCAGTTCTTC. Residues: CAISEEGWDKQFF. J is TRBJ2-1 and V is TRBV10-3; D gene uncertain. This CDR3 comprises 13 residues. The V gene's germline CDR1 is ENHRY and CDR2 SYGVKD. Trimming took off 2 bases at V and 11 bases at J, with 13 bases between the two ends.

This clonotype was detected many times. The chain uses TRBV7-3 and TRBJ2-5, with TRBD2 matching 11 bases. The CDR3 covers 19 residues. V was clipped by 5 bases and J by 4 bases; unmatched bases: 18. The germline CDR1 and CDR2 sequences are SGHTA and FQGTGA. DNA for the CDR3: TGTGCCAGCAGCACGAAGCCTAGCGGGGGGTCTGGGAGGGTAGAGACCCAGTACTTC. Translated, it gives CASSTKPSGGSGRVETQYF.

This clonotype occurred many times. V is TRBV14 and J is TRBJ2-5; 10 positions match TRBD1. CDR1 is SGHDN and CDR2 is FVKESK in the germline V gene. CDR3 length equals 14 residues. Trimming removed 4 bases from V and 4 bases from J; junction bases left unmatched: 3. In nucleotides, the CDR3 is TGTGCCAGCAGCCCGTGGACAGGGGGAGAGACCCAGTACTTC. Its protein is CASSPWTGGETQYF.

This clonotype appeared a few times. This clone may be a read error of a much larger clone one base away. CDR3 sequence (DNA): TGTGCCATCAGGGAAGGAGGAGATTATGGCTACACCTTC. This encodes CAIREGGDYGYTF. The chain employs TRBV10-3 and TRBJ1-2; no clear D. Germline loops: CDR1 ENHRY, CDR2 SYGVKD. V gave up 6 bases and J gave up 5 bases, with 13 bases separating them. There are 13 residues in the CDR3.

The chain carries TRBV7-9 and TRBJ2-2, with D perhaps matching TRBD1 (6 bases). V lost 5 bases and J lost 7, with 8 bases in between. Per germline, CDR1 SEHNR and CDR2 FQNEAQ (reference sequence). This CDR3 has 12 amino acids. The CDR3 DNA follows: TGTGCCAGCAGCCTACAGGGCGGGGAGCTGTTTTTT. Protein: CASSLQGGELFF. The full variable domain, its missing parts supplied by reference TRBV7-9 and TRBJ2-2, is DTGVSQNPRHKITKRGQNVTFRCDPISEHNRLYWYRQTLGQGPEFLTYFQNEAQLEKSRLLSDRFSAERPKGSFSTLEIQRTEQGDSAMYLCASSLQGGELFFGEGSRLTVL.

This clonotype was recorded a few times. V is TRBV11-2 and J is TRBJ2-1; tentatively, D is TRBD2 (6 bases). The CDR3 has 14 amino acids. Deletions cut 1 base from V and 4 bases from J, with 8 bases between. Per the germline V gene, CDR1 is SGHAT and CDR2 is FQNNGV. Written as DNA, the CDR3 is TGTGCCAGCAGCTTAGGCGGGAAATACAATGAGCAGTTCTTC. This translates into CASSLGGKYNEQFF. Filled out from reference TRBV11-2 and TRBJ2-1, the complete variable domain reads EAGVAQSPRYKIIEKRQSVAFWCNPISGHATLYWYQQILGQGPKLLIQFQNNGVVDDSQLPKDRFSAERLKGVDSTLKIQPAKLEDSAVYLCASSLGGKYNEQFFGPGTRLTVL.

The DNA of the CDR3 is TGTGCCAGCTCACTCCTCCAGGACGAGAGAGGCAACACCATATATTTT. Encoded protein: CASSLLQDERGNTIYF. This sequence joins TRBV25-1 and TRBJ1-3; D ambiguous. The V gene lost 8 bases and the J gene lost 7 bases, with 24 bases spanning the gap. CDR3 length: 16 amino acids. CDR1 and CDR2 from the germline V gene are MGHDK and SYGVNS.